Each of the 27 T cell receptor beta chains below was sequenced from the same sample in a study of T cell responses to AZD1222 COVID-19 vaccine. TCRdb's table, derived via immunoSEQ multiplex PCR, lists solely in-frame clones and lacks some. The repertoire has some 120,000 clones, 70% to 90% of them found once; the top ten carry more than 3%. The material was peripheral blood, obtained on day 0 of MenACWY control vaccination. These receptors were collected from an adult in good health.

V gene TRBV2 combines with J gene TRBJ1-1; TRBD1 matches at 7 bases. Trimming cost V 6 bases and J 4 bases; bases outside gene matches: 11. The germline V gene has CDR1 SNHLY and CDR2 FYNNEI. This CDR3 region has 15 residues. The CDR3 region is CASRGDSAAGTEAFF. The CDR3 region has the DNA TGTGCCAGCAGGGGGGACAGTGCGGCGGGCACTGAAGCTTTCTTT.

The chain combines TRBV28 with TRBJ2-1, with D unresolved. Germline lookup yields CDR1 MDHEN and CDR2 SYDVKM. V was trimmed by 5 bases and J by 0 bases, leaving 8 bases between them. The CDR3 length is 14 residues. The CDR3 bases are TGTGCCAGCAGTCCTGGTGGCTCCTACAATGAGCAGTTCTTC. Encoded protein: CASSPGGSYNEQFF. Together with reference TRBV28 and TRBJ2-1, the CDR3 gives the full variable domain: DVKVTQSSRYLVKRTGEKVFLECVQDMDHENMFWYRQDPGLGLRLIYFSYDVKMKEKGDIPEGYSVSREKKERFSLILESASTNQTSMYLCASSPGGSYNEQFFGPGTRLTVL.

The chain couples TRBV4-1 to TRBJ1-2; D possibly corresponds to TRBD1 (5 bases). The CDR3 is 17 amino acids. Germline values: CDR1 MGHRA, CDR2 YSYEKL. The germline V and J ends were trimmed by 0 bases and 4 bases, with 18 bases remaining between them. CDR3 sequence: CASSQDFGLGATYGYTF. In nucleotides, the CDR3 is TGCGCCAGCAGCCAAGATTTCGGACTTGGGGCTACCTATGGCTACACCTTC.

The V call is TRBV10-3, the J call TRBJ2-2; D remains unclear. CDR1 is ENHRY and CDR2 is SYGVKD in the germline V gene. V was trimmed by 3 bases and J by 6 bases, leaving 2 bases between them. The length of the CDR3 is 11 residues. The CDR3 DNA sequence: TGTGCCATCAGTGATTCCGGGGAGCTGTTTTTT. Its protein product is CAISDSGELFF.

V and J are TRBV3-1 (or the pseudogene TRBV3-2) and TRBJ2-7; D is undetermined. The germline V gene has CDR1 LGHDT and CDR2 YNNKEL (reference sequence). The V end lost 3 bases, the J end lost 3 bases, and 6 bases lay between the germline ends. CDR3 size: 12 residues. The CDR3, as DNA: TGTGCCAGCAGCCAGGCAGGCTACGAGCAGTACTTC. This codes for CASSQAGYEQYF.

The CDR3 DNA follows: TGTGCCAGCAGCCCATCGGGGGCCGGCAATCAGCCCCAGCATTTT. Protein sequence: CASSPSGAGNQPQHF. The V and J genes are TRBV7-2 and TRBJ1-5; a possible D gene is TRBD1 (6 bases). Germline V gene lookup returns CDR1 SGHTA and CDR2 FQGNSA. CDR3 length equals 15 residues. Trimming cost V 5 bases and J 2 bases, with 13 bases left between them.

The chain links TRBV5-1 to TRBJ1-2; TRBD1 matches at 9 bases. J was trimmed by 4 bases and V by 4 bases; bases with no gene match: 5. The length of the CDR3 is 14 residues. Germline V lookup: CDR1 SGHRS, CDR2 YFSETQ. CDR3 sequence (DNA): TGCGCCAGCAGCGTACAGGGGGCGGGCTATGGCTACACCTTC. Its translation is CASSVQGAGYGYTF.

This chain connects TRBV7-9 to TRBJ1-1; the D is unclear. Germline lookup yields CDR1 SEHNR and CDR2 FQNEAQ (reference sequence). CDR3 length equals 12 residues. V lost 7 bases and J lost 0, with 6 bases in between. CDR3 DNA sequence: TGTGCCAGCACCAGGTTGAACACTGAAGCTTTCTTT. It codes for CASTRLNTEAFF.

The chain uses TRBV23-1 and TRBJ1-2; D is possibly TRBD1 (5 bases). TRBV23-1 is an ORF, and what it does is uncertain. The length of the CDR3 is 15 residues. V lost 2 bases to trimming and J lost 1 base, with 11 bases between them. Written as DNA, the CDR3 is TGCGCCAGCAGTCAAGGGGGACGCCTTAACTATGGCTACACCTTC. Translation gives CASSQGGRLNYGYTF.

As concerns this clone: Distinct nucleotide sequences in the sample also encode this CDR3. CDR3 sequence (DNA): TGTGCCAGCAGCTTAGGACAGGGCGGGACCCAGTACTTC. Amino acids: CASSLGQGGTQYF. The rearrangement joins TRBV11-2 to TRBJ2-5; 7 nucleotides match TRBD1. V lost 1 base, J lost 7 bases, and 3 bases stayed unmatched. Germline V gives CDR1 SGHAT, CDR2 FQNNGV. This CDR3 region has 13 residues.

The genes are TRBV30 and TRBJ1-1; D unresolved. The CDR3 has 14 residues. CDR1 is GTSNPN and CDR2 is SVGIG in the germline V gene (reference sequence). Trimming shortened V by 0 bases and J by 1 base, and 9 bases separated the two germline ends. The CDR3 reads CAWSVGRANTEAFF. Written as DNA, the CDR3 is TGTGCCTGGAGTGTCGGGCGGGCGAACACTGAAGCTTTCTTT.

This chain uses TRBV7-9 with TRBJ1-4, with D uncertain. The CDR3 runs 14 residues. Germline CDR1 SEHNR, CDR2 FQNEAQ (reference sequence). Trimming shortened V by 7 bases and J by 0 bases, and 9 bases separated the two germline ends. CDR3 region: CASTHSATNEKLFF. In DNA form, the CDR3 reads TGTGCCAGCACCCACAGTGCAACTAATGAAAAACTGTTTTTT.

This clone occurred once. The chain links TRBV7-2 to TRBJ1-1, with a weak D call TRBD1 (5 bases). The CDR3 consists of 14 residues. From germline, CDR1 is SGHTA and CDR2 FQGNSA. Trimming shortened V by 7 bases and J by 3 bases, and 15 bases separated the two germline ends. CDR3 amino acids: CASTLGGFHTEAFF. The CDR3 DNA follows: TGTGCCAGCACCCTCGGGGGGTTTCACACTGAAGCTTTCTTT.

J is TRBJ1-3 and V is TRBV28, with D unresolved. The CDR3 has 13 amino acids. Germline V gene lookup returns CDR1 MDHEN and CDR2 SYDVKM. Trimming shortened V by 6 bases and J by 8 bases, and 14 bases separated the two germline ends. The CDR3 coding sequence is TGTGCCAGCAGGCCTCGTGTTGGGGACACCATATATTTT. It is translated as CASRPRVGDTIYF. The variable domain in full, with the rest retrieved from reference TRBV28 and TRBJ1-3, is DVKVTQSSRYLVKRTGEKVFLECVQDMDHENMFWYRQDPGLGLRLIYFSYDVKMKEKGDIPEGYSVSREKKERFSLILESASTNQTSMYLCASRPRVGDTIYFGEGSWLTVV.

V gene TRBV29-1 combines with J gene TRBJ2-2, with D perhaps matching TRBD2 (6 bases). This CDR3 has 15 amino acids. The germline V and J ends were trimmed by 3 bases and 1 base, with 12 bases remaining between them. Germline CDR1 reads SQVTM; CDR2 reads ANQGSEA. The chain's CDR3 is CSVERRVVNTGELFF. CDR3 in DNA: TGCAGCGTTGAGAGGAGGGTCGTGAACACCGGGGAGCTGTTTTTT.

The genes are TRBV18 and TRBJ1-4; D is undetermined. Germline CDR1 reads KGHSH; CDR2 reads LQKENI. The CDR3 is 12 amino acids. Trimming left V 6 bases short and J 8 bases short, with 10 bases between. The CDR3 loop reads CASSREQEKLFF. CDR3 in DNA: TGTGCCAGCTCTCGCGAACAGGAAAAACTGTTTTTT.

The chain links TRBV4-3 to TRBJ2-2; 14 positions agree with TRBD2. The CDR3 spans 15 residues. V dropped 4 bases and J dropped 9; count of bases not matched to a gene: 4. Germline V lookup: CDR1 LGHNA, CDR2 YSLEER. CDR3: CASSLGLAGGRELFF. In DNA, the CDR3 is TGCGCCAGCAGCCTCGGACTAGCGGGGGGCCGGGAGCTGTTTTTT.

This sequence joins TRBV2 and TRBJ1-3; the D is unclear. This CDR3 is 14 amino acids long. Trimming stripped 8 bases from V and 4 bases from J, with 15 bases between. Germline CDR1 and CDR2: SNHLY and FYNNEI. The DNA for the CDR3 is TGTGCCAGCTTCTCCGGGCTCGCGGGAAACACCATATATTTT. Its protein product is CASFSGLAGNTIYF.

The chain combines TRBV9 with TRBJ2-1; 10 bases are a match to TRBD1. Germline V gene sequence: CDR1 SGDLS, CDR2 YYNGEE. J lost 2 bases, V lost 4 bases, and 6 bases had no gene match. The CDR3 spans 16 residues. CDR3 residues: CASSPQGQGAYNEQFF. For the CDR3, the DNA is TGTGCCAGCAGCCCGCAAGGACAGGGGGCCTACAATGAGCAGTTCTTC.

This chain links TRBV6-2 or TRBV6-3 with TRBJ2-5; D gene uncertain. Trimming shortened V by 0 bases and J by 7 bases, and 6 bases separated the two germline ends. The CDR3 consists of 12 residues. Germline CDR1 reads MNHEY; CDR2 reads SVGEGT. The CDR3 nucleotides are TGTGCCAGCAGTTACTCTCCCGGGACCCAGTACTTC. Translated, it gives CASSYSPGTQYF.

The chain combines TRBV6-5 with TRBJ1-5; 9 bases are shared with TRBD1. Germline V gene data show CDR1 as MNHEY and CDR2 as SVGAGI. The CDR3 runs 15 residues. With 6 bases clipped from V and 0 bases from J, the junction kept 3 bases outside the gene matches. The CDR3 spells CASRTGGNSNQPQHF. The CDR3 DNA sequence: TGTGCCAGCAGGACAGGGGGTAATAGCAATCAGCCCCAGCATTTT.

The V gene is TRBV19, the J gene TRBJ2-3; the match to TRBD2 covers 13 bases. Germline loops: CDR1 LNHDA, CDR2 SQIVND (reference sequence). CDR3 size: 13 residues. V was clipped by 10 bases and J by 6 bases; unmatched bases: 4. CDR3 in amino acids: CATGLAGADTQYF. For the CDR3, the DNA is TGTGCCACAGGACTAGCGGGGGCGGATACGCAGTATTTT.

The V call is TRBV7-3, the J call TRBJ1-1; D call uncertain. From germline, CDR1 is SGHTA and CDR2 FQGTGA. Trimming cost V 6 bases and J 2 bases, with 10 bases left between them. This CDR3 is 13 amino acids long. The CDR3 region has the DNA TGTGCCAGCAGTGAACATGTCAACACTGAAGCTTTCTTT. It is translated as CASSEHVNTEAFF.

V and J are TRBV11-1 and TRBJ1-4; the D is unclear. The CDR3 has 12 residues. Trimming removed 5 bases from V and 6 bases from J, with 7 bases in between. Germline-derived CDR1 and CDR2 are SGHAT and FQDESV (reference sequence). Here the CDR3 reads CASSQSDEKLFF. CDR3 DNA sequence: TGTGCCAGCAGCCAATCAGATGAAAAACTGTTTTTT.

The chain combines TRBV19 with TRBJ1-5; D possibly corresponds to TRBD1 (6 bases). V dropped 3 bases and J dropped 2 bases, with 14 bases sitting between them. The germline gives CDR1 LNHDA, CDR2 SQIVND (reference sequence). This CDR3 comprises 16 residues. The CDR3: CASSIIPGAGNQPQHF. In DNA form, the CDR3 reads TGTGCCAGTAGTATTATACCGGGGGCGGGCAATCAGCCCCAGCATTTT. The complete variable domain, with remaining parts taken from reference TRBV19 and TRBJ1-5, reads DGGITQSPKYLFRKEGQNVTLSCEQNLNHDAMYWYRQDPGQGLRLIYYSQIVNDFQKGDIAEGYSVSREKKESFPLTVTSAQKNPTAFYLCASSIIPGAGNQPQHFGDGTRLSIL.

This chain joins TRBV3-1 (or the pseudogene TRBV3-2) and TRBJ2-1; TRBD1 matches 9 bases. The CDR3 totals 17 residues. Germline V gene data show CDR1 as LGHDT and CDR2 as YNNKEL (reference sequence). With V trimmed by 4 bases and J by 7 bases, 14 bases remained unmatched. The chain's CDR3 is CASSPRWGTGMKNEQFF. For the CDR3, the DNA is TGTGCCAGCAGCCCCCGGTGGGGGACAGGGATGAAGAATGAGCAGTTCTTC.

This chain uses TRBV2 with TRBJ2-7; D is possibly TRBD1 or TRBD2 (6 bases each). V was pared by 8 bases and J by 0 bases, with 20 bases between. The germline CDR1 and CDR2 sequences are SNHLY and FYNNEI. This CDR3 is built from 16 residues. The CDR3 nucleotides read TGTGCCAGCCTGTTTAACAGGGTGGGGGGCTCCTACGAGCAGTACTTC. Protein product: CASLFNRVGGSYEQYF.